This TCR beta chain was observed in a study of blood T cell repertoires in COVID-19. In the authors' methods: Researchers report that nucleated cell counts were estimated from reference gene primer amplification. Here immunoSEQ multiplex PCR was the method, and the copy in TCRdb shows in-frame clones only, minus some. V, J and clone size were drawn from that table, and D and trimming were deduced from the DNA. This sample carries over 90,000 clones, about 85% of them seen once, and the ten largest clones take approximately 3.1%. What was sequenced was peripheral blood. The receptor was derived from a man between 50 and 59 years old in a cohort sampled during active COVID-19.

The CDR3 coding sequence is TGCGCCAGCAGTCCAACGTCTGGACAGGCCCCTGAAGCTTTCTTT. Its protein product is CASSPTSGQAPEAFF. This chain uses TRBV5-1 with TRBJ1-1, with 7 positions matching TRBD1. The CDR3 runs to 15 residues. Germline trimming cut 5 bases from V and 6 bases from J; bases unmatched to any gene: 13. Germline loops: CDR1 SGHRS, CDR2 YFSETQ.